These 14 T cell receptor beta chains were sequenced from one sample in a study of blood T cells in healthy people across ages. Alongside a J-beta primer mix, a sample-barcoded 5' primer served in a second PCR lasting roughly 7 to 11 cycles. TCRdb itself ran the 5' RACE reads through MiXCR, one entry per CDR3 protein. The table lists 1.5 million to 2 million distinct CDR3 sequences, under 30% of them singletons. The sequencing input was blood. These TCRs come from a woman aged 25-40 years in good health.

Details on this clonotype: A much bigger clone sits one base away, suggesting this may be a read error. The rearrangement joins TRBV15 to TRBJ2-1, with 9 bases aligning to TRBD1. Looked up from germline, CDR1 is LNHNV and CDR2 is YYDKDF (reference sequence). V lost 6 bases, J lost 10 bases, and 7 bases stayed unmatched. This CDR3 region has 13 residues. The CDR3 is CATRITGGDEQFF. DNA for the CDR3: TGTGCCACCAGGATCACAGGGGGCGACGAGCAGTTCTTC. The full variable domain, rest sourced from reference TRBV15 and TRBJ2-1, is DAMVIQNPRYQVTQFGKPVTLSCSQTLNHNVMYWYQQKSSQAPKLLFHYYDKDFNNEADTPDNFQSRRPNTSFCFLDIRSPGLGDTAMYLCATRITGGDEQFFGPGTRLTVL.

This clonotype came up a few times. The J gene is TRBJ2-2, the V gene TRBV27; D unresolved. Germline CDR1 and CDR2: MNHEY and SMNVEV (reference sequence). The V gene lost 4 bases and the J gene lost 7 bases, with 7 bases spanning the gap. The CDR3 totals 12 residues. The CDR3 nucleotides read TGTGCCAGCAGTTATCTGAGCGGGGAGCTGTTTTTT. Protein sequence: CASSYLSGELFF.

This clonotype was counted between two and nine times. The chain combines TRBV29-1 with TRBJ1-1; 7 nucleotides agree with TRBD1. The V and J ends lost 7 bases and 6 bases, in that order; junction bases with no gene match: 5. The CDR3 consists of 11 residues. Germline V gene data show CDR1 as SQVTM and CDR2 as ANQGSEA. CDR3 sequence reads: CSADDRAEAFF. In nucleotides, the CDR3 is TGCAGCGCAGACGACAGGGCTGAAGCTTTCTTT.

This clonotype was recorded many times. The V and J genes are TRBV10-3 and TRBJ2-7, with 11 bases lining up with TRBD2. CDR3 length equals 15 residues. Germline V gene data show CDR1 as ENHRY and CDR2 as SYGVKD. Trimming took 6 bases from V and 4 from J; bases not matched to a gene: 8. As DNA, the CDR3 is TGTGCCATCAGGGGGCCGGGACTAGCGGTGTACGAGCAGTACTTC. Amino acids: CAIRGPGLAVYEQYF.

There are a few counts of this clonotype. The chain combines TRBV4-3 with TRBJ2-3; no clear D gene. The V end was cut by 0 bases, the J end by 0 bases, with 13 bases between. From germline, CDR1 is LGHNA and CDR2 YSLEER. The CDR3 totals 17 residues. The CDR3 loop is CASSQDVGRPSTDTQYF. The CDR3 DNA reads TGCGCCAGCAGCCAAGATGTCGGAAGGCCGAGCACAGATACGCAGTATTTT.

V is TRBV12-3 or TRBV12-4 and J is TRBJ2-5; 7 nucleotides line up with TRBD1. The CDR3 sequence is 14 residues long. V lost 6 bases to trimming and J lost 4 bases; unmatched junction nucleotides: 8. The CDR3 DNA sequence: TGTGCCAGCAGCAACAGGGGTGATGGAGAGACCCAGTACTTC. Encoded protein: CASSNRGDGETQYF.

This clonotype was observed a few times. The chain has TRBV11-2 and TRBJ2-1; D may correspond to TRBD1 or TRBD2 (5 bases each). This CDR3 has 16 amino acids. Germline CDR1 SGHAT, CDR2 FQNNGV. V was cut by 7 bases and J by 7 bases, with 23 bases left in between. The CDR3 is CASTETGTHVGNEQFF. CDR3 sequence (DNA): TGTGCCAGCACCGAAACCGGGACCCACGTGGGGAATGAGCAGTTCTTC.

This clonotype occurred many times. This chain links TRBV7-9 with TRBJ1-2, with D possibly TRBD1 on 5 matching bases. The CDR3 runs to 18 residues. Trimming left V 1 base short and J 0 bases short, with 18 bases between. The germline V gene has CDR1 SEHNR and CDR2 FQNEAQ (reference sequence). The CDR3 DNA reads TGTGCCAGCAGCTTAGACTATAGGGACCCCGAAGCTAACTATGGCTACACCTTC. This encodes CASSLDYRDPEANYGYTF.

A word on this clonotype: A read error is possible here, since a much larger clone lies one base away. This sequence joins TRBV10-3 and TRBJ2-1; D is unresolved. CDR1 is ENHRY and CDR2 is SYGVKD in the germline V gene. The CDR3 spans 12 residues. The CDR3 region is CAIRDGYNAQFF. CDR3 DNA: TGTGCCATCAGAGACGGGTACAATGCGCAGTTCTTC.

The chain employs TRBV18 and TRBJ2-7; D might be TRBD2 (5 bases). CDR1 and CDR2 from the germline V gene are KGHSH and LQKENI. V dropped 0 bases and J dropped 0 bases, with 12 bases sitting between them. The CDR3 runs to 16 residues. The CDR3 DNA follows: TGTGCCAGCTCACCACCACGGGATATTAGCTCCTACGAGCAGTACTTC. Protein product: CASSPPRDISSYEQYF.

The chain has TRBV5-1 and TRBJ2-3; the D gene could be TRBD1 or TRBD2 (5 bases each). V gave up 3 bases and J gave up 7 bases, with 12 bases separating them. Per germline, CDR1 SGHRS and CDR2 YFSETQ. The CDR3 runs 13 residues. The CDR3 sequence: CASSYGTANTQYF. The CDR3 nucleotides read TGCGCCAGCAGCTATGGGACGGCAAATACGCAGTATTTT.

This clonotype was recorded a few times. The chain has TRBV2 and TRBJ2-5, with D possibly TRBD2 on 7 matching bases. Trimming shortened V by 8 bases and J by 5 bases, and 15 bases separated the two germline ends. The CDR3 sequence is 13 residues long. CDR1 and CDR2 (germline): SNHLY, FYNNEI. The CDR3 nucleotides are TGTGCCAGCGGGGGGGCCCGAGCGGAGACCCAGTACTTC. Its protein product is CASGGARAETQYF.

A single count supports this clonotype. The gene calls are TRBV6-1 and TRBJ2-5, with a possible D match to TRBD1 (6 bases). The CDR3 runs to 16 residues. Trimming took off 3 bases at V and 4 bases at J, with 18 bases between the two ends. Germline CDR1 reads MNHNS; CDR2 reads SASEGT. CDR3 DNA sequence: TGTGCCAGCAGTGACTCCAACCAGGGGACACGAGAGACCCAGTACTTC. As protein: CASSDSNQGTRETQYF.

The J gene is TRBJ1-1, the V gene TRBV20-1; no reliable D call. V was cut by 5 bases and J by 4 bases, with 14 bases left in between. Germline CDR1 DFQATT, CDR2 SNEGSKA (reference sequence). CDR3 length: 13 amino acids. CDR3 loop: CSAGPGPFTEAFF. DNA of the CDR3: TGCAGTGCTGGCCCAGGTCCCTTCACTGAAGCTTTCTTT.